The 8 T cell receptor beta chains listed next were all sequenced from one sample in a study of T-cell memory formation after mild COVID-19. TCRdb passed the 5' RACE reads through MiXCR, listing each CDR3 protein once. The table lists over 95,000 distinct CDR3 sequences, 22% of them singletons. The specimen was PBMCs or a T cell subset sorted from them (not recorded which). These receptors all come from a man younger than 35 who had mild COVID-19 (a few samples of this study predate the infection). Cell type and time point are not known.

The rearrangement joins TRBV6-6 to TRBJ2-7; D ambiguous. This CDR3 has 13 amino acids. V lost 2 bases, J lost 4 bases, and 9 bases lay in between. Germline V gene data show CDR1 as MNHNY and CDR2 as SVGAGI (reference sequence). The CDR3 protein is CASSYLDWYEQYV. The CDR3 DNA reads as TGTGCCAGCAGTTACCTTGACTGGTACGAGCAGTACGTC.

CDR3 in amino acids: CASKVSGASAYNEQFF. For the CDR3, the DNA is TGTGCCAGTAAGGTTTCCGGGGCTAGCGCGTACAATGAGCAGTTCTTC. J is TRBJ2-1 and V is TRBV19; possibly TRBD2 for D (6 bases). Germline values: CDR1 LNHDA, CDR2 SQIVND (reference sequence). V lost 7 bases, J lost 4 bases, and 20 bases lay in between. The CDR3 consists of 16 residues. The whole variable domain, remainder taken from reference TRBV19 and TRBJ2-1, is DGGITQSPKYLFRKEGQNVTLSCEQNLNHDAMYWYRQDPGQGLRLIYYSQIVNDFQKGDIAEGYSVSREKKESFPLTVTSAQKNPTAFYLCASKVSGASAYNEQFFGPGTRLTVL.

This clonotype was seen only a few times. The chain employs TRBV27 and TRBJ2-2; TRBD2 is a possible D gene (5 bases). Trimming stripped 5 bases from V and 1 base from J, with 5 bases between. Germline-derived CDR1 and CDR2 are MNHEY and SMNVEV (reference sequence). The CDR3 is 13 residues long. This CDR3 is CASSGGNTGELFF. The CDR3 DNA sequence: TGTGCCAGCAGTGGAGGGAACACCGGGGAGCTGTTTTTT.

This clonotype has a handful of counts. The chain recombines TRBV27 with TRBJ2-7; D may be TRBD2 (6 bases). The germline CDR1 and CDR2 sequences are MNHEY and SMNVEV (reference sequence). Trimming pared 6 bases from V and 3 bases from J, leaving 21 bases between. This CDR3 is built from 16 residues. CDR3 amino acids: CASSLTQGGESYEQYF. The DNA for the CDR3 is TGTGCCAGCAGCCTAACTCAGGGCGGGGAAAGCTACGAGCAGTACTTC.

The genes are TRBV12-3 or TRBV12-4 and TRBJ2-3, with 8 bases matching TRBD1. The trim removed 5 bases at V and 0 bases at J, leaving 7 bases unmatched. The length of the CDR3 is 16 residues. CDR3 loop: CASSQGAALSTDTQYF. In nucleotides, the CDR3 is TGTGCCAGCAGTCAGGGGGCCGCGTTAAGCACAGATACGCAGTATTTT.

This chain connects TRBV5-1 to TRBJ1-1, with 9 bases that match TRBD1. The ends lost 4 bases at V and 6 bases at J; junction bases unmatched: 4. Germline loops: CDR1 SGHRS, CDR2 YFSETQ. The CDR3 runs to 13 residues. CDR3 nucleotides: TGCGCCAGCAGCAGTGGGACAGGGCCTGAAGCTTTCTTT. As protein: CASSSGTGPEAFF.

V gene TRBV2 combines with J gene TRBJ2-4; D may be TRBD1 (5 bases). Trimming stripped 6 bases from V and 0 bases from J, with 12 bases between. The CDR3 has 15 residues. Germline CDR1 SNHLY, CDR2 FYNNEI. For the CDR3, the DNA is TGTGCCAGCAGCGAGACAGCCATAGCCAAAAACATTCAGTACTTC. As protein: CASSETAIAKNIQYF.

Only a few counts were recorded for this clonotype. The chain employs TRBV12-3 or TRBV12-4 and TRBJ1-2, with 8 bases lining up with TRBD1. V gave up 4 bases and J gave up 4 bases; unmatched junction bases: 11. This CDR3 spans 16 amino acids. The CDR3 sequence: CASSWAGGAYPYGYTF. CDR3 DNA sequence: TGTGCCAGCAGTTGGGCAGGGGGCGCTTACCCCTATGGCTACACCTTC.